The entry below describes one TCR beta chain. Its target is unknown. These donors, healthy bone marrow donors, were studied. In the PCR, 60 Vbeta and 13 Jbeta primers were used. Only in-frame clones appear in the TCRdb table, and some are missing; sequencing was by immunoSEQ multiplex PCR. The table shows 100,000 to 150,000 clones, with around three quarters occurring only once. Germline CDR1 reads MNHEY; CDR2 reads SMNVEV (reference sequence). J lost 2 bases, V lost 2 bases, and 4 bases had no gene match. This CDR3 contains 15 residues. The data belong to a study of cytomegalovirus exposure and HLA in healthy donors. As for the study in general: Across 300 to 400 genotyped donors, roughly 85% landed in the Caucasian-associated ancestry cluster.

Study results and caveats: Cytomegalovirus status, reportedly, was diagnosed with high specificity and sensitivity by the classifier. Association of a missense DCLRE1C variant with TCR beta V- and J-gene trimming was reported in a later analysis.

This TCR was recovered from a woman aged 45-60 years in good health and CMV-seronegative. This chain uses TRBV27 with TRBJ2-7, with 9 bases aligning to TRBD2. The material sequenced was PBMCs. The CDR3 DNA follows: TGTGCCAGCAGTTTAACTAGCGGGTCAACCTACGAGCAGTACTTC. This encodes CASSLTSGSTYEQYF.